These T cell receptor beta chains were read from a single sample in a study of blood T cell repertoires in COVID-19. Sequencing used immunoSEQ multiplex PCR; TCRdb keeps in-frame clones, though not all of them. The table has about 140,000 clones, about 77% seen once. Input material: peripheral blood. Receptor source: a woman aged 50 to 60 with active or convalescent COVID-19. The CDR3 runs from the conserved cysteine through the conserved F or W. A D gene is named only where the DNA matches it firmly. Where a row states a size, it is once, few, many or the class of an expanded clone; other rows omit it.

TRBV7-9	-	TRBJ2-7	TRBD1	TGTGCCAGCAGCTTAGAGGGTGCCAGGGGGCGAGGGGAGCAGTACTTC	CASSLEGARGRGEQYF
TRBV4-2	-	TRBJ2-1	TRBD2	TGTGCCAGCAGCCAAGACCGGGGGGGCTCCTACAATGAGCAGTTCTTC	CASSQDRGGSYNEQFF
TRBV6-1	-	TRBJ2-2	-	TGTGCCAGCAGTGAAGTAGCCGGGTGGGACACCGGGGAGCTGTTTTTT	CASSEVAGWDTGELFF
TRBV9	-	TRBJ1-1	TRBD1	TGTGCCAGCAGCCCAGAGGTCCAGACAGGGGCGTTAGGGTTCGCTTTCTTT	CASSPEVQTGALGFAFF
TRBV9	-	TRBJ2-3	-	TGTGCCAGCAGCCCTCTTCAGGGGGGACTAGATACGCAGTATTTT	CASSPLQGGLDTQYF
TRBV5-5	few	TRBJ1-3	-	TGTGCCAGCAGCTCGGGACTTCGAGACACCATATATTTT	CASSSGLRDTIYF
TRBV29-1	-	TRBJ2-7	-	TGCAGCGCGAGAACCTCAGGGTCCTACGAGCAGTACTTC	CSARTSGSYEQYF
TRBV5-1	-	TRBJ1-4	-	TGCGCCAGCAGCTTGAGCCGTCAAAATGAAAAACTGTTTTTT	CASSLSRQNEKLFF
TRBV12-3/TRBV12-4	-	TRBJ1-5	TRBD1	TGTGCCAGCAGCCGCCGGGACAGGGAGAGGATCGAGTTT	CASSRRDRERIEF
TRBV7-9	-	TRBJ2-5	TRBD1	TGTGCCAGCACCCTTAGACAGGGGGGGACCCAGTACTTC	CASTLRQGGTQYF
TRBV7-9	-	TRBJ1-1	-	TGTGCCAGTACGAATGAGGGGAACACTGAAGCTTTCTTT	CASTNEGNTEAFF
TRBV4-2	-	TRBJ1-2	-	TGTGCCAGCAGCCCAGAGAGGCAGGGAACGCGAGGCTACACCTTC	CASSPERQGTRGYTF
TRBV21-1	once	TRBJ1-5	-	TGTGCCACCCCCCGAGGACAGAATTATAGCAATCAGCCCCAGCATTTT	CATPRGQNYSNQPQHF
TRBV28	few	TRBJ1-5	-	TGTGCCAGCAGTTTATCAAATGGACTGGGGTCAAACGATCAGCCCCAGCATTTT	CASSLSNGLGSNDQPQHF
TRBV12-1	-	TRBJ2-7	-	TGTGCCAGCAGCTTTAATCGGGTGGGGGGAGTCTACGAGCAGTACTTC	CASSFNRVGGVYEQYF
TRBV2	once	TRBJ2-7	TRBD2	TGTGCCAGCATCAGGTCCCGTAGCGGGGGGGCCAGCTACGAGCAGTACTTC	CASIRSRSGGASYEQYF
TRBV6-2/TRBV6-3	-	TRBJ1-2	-	TGTGCCAGCAGTCCCGGCGGCAGGGTCTATGGCTACACCTTC	CASSPGGRVYGYTF
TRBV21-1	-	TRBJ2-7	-	TGTGCCAGCAGCACCGTGCTCGACAGGGGGCGCCCCTACGAGCAGTACTTC	CASSTVLDRGRPYEQYF
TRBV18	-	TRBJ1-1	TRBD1	TGTGCCAGCTCACCGGGACAGCGAACGCGCGCTGAAGCTTTCTTT	CASSPGQRTRAEAFF
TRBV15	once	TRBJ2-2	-	TGTGCCACCCGAAGGGGGAAGGGTATCGGGGAGCTGTTTTTT	CATRRGKGIGELFF
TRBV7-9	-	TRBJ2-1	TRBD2	TGTGCCAGCAGCTCAAGGACTAGCGGGGGAAGCTCCTACAATGAGCAGTTCTTC	CASSSRTSGGSSYNEQFF
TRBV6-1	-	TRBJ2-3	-	TGTGCCAGCAGTGACAGGGGTGGCACAGATACGCAGTATTTT	CASSDRGGTDTQYF
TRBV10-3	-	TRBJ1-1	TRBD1	TGTGCCACCGTCCCGGGACAGGGTACACTTCCATCGAACACTGAAGCTTTCTTT	CATVPGQGTLPSNTEAFF
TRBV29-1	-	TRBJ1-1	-	TGCAGCGTCCTGAGGGGAGGGGTGAACACTGAAGCTTTCTTT	CSVLRGGVNTEAFF
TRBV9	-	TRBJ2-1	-	TGTGCCAGCAGCGCAATTGGCGGGTTGGATGAGCAGTTCTTC	CASSAIGGLDEQFF
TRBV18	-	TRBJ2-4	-	TGTGCCAGCTCACCCCTAGGGGATTTAGCCAAAAACATTCAGTACTTC	CASSPLGDLAKNIQYF
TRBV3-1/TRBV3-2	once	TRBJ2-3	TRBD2	TGTGCCGGCAGCTACGGGACTAGCGGGGGAGATACGCAGTATTTT	CAGSYGTSGGDTQYF
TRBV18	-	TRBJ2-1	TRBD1	TGTGCCAGCTCACCCGGGGACAGGGACTACAATGAGCAGTTCTTC	CASSPGDRDYNEQFF
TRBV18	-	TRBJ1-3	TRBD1	TGTGCCAGCTCACACGGGACAGGGGGCTCATCTGGAAACACCATATATTTT	CASSHGTGGSSGNTIYF
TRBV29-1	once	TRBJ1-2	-	TGCAGCCTGGGGGCGGTCGATGGCTACACCTTC	CSLGAVDGYTF
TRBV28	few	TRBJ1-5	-	TGTGCCAGCAGTTCCCTCAGGGTTCAGCCCCAGCATTTT	CASSSLRVQPQHF
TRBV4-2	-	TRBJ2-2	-	TGTGCCAGCAGCTCCCATACCCGGTTGAACACCGGGGAGCTGTTTTTT	CASSSHTRLNTGELFF
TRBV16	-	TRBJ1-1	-	TGTGCCAGCAGCCAATCGGGGACACAGAACACTGAAGCTTTCTTT	CASSQSGTQNTEAFF
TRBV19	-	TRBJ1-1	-	TGTGCCAGTAGACCCTTCGAGCGGAACACTGAAGCTTTCTTT	CASRPFERNTEAFF
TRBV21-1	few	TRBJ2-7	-	TGTGCCAGCACTCGGAAGGGGGCTAGCCACGAGCAGTACTTC	CASTRKGASHEQYF
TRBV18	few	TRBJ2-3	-	TGTGCCAGCTCACCAGGGGCTGTCAGAAGCACAGATACGCAGTATTTT	CASSPGAVRSTDTQYF
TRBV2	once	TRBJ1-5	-	TGTGCCAGCAGTGAAAGGCAGGGGCCGTATCAGCCCCAGCATTTT	CASSERQGPYQPQHF
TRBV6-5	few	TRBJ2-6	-	TGTGCCACCTCCCTGGGCCTCTCTGGGGCCAACGTCCTGACTTTC	CATSLGLSGANVLTF
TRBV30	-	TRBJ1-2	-	TGTGCCTGGAGTGTACCGCGCCGGGCTAACTATGGCTACACCTTC	CAWSVPRRANYGYTF
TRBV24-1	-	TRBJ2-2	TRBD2	TGTGCCACCACGGCTAGCGGGAACACCGGGGAGCTGTTTTTT	CATTASGNTGELFF
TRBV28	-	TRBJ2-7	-	TGTGCCAGCAGTTTAGACGGGGGTATCGACGAGCAGTACTTC	CASSLDGGIDEQYF
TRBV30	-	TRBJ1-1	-	TGTGCCTGGAGGCGGGCGAACACTGAAGCTTTCTTT	CAWRRANTEAFF
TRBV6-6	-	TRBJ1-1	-	TGTGCCAGCAGTTACTCGATAGCACATCCTGAAGCTTTCTTT	CASSYSIAHPEAFF
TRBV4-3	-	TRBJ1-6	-	TGCGCCAGCAGCCAAGGGGGCTCGCAGTGGTATTCACCCCTCCACTTT	CASSQGGSQWYSPLHF
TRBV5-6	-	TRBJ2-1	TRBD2	TGTGCCAGCAGCTTGGGACTAGCGGGGAATGAGCAGTTCTTC	CASSLGLAGNEQFF
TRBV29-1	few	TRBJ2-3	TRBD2	TGCAGCGTTAAGGCGGGAGGGGCAGATACGCAGTATTTT	CSVKAGGADTQYF
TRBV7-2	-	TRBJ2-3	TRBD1	TGTGCCAGCAGCTTAGGGGACAGGGCTGCAGATACGCAGTATTTT	CASSLGDRAADTQYF
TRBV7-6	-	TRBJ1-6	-	TGTGCCAGCAGTCCCACGAGCTCCTATAATTCACCCCTCCACTTT	CASSPTSSYNSPLHF
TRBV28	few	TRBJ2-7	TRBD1	TGTGCCAGCAGTACCGGGACAGGGCGTTACTACGAGCAGTACTTC	CASSTGTGRYYEQYF
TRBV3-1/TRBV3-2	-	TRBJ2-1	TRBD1	TGTGCCAGCACCGAGGGGGCCCCTTCATACAATGAGCAGTTCTTC	CASTEGAPSYNEQFF
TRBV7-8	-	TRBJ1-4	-	TGTGCCAGCAGCCCCCGGGGGGGGTTAGGAAATGAAAAACTGTTTTTT	CASSPRGGLGNEKLFF